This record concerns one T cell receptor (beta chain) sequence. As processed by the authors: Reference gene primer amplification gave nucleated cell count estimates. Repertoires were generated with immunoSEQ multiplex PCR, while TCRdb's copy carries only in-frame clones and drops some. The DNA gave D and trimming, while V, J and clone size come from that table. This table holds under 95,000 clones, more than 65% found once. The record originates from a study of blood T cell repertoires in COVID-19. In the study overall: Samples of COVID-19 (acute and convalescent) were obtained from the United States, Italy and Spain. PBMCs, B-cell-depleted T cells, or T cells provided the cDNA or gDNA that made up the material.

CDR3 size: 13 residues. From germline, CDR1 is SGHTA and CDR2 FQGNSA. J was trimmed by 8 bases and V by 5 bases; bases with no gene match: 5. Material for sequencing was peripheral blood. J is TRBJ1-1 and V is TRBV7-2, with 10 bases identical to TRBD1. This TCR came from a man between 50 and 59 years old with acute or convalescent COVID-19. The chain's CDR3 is CASSPRQGAEAFF. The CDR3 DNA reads TGTGCCAGCAGCCCACGACAGGGGGCGGAAGCTTTCTTT.